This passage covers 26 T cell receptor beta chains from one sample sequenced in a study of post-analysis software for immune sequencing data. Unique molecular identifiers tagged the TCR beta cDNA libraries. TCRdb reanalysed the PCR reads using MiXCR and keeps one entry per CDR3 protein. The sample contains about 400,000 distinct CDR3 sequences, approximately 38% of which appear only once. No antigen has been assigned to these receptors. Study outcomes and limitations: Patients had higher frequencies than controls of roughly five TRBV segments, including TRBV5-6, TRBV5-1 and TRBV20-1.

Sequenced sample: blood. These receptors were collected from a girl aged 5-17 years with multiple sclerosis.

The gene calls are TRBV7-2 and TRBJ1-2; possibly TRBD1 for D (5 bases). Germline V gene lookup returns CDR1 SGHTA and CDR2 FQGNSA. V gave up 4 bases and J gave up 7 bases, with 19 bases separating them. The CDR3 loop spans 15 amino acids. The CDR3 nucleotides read TGTGCCAGCAGCTCGTCGCCCACGGGGGGTGGTGGCTACACCTTC. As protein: CASSSSPTGGGGYTF.

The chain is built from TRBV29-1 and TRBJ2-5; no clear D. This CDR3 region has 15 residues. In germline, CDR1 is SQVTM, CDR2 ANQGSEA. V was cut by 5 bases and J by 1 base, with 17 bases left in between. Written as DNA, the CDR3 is TGCAGCGTTCCTCCGAGTCCGGGCCTCCAAGAGACCCAGTACTTC. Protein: CSVPPSPGLQETQYF. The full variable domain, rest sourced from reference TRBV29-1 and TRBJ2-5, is SAVISQKPSRDICQRGTSLTIQCQVDSQVTMMFWYRQQPGQSLTLIATANQGSEATYESGFVIDKFPISRPNLTFSTLTVSNMSPEDSSIYLCSVPPSPGLQETQYFGPGTRLLVL.

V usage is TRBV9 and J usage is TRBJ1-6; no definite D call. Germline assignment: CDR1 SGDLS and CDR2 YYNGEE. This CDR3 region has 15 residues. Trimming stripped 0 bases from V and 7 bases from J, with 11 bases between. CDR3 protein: CASSVGRSGNSPLHF. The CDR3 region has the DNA TGTGCCAGCAGCGTAGGACGGTCGGGGAATTCACCCCTCCACTTT.

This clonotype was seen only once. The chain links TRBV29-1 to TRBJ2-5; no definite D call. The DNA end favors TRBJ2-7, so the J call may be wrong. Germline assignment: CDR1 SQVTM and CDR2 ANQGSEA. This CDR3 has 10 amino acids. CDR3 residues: CSVADCEQYF. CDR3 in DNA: TGCAGCGTTGCAGACTGCGAGCAGTACTTC.

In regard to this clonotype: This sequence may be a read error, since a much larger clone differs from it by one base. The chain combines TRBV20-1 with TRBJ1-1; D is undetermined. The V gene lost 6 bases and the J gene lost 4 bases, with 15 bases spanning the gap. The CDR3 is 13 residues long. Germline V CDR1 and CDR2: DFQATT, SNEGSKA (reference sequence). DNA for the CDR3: TGCAGTGCACCCCGGACCGTGAGCACTGAAGCTTTCTTT. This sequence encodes CSAPRTVSTEAFF.

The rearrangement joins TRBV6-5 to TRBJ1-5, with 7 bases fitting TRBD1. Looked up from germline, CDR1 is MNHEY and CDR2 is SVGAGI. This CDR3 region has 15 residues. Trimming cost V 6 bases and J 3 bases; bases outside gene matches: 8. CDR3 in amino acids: CASSASGGFNQPQHF. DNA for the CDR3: TGTGCCAGCAGCGCATCAGGGGGGTTCAATCAGCCCCAGCATTTT.

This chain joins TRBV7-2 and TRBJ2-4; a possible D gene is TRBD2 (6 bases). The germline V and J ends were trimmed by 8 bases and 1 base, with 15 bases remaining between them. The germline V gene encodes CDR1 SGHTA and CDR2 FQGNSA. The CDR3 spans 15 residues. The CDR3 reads CASALGGAAKNIQYF. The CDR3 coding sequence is TGTGCCAGCGCCCTAGGAGGGGCGGCCAAAAACATTCAGTACTTC.

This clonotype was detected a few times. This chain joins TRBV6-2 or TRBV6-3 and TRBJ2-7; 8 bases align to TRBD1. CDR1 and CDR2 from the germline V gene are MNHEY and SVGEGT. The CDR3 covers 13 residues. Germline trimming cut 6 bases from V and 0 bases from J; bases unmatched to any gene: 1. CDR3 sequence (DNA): TGTGCCAGCAGCACAGGGGGCTCCTACGAGCAGTACTTC. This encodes CASSTGGSYEQYF.

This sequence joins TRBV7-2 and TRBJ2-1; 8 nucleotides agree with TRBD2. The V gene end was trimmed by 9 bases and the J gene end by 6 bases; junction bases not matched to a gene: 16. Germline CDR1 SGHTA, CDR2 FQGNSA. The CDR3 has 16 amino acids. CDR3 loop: CASSPEGTSLTNEQFF. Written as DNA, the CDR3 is TGTGCCAGTAGCCCCGAAGGGACTAGTCTGACCAATGAGCAGTTCTTC.

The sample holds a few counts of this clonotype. DNA of the CDR3: TGCAGTGCCCTGGGTCGTCGGAATGAGCAGTTCTTC. Translation gives CSALGRRNEQFF. V usage is TRBV20-1 and J usage is TRBJ2-1, with D unclear. V lost 6 bases to trimming and J lost 7 bases, with 13 bases between them. Germline CDR1 reads DFQATT; CDR2 reads SNEGSKA (reference sequence). This CDR3 comprises 12 residues.

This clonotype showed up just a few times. CDR3 sequence: CASSPSVGGYNEQFF. The CDR3 bases are TGCGCCAGCAGCCCCAGCGTGGGGGGCTACAATGAGCAGTTCTTC. The rearrangement uses TRBV4-1 and TRBJ2-1, with TRBD2 as a possible D gene (6 bases). The V gene's germline CDR1 is MGHRA and CDR2 YSYEKL. V was cut by 4 bases and J by 3 bases, with 13 bases left in between. This CDR3 comprises 15 residues.

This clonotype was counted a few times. CDR3 nucleotides: TGTGCCATCAGTGGGCCTGGTTTGGGGGGCGCGACGGACACCGGGGAGCTGTTTTTT. It translates to CAISGPGLGGATDTGELFF. This chain uses TRBV10-3 with TRBJ2-2, with D perhaps TRBD1 or TRBD2 (6 bases each). Germline CDR1 reads ENHRY; CDR2 reads SYGVKD. CDR3 length: 19 amino acids. Trimming removed 4 bases at V and 3 bases at J, with 24 bases between.

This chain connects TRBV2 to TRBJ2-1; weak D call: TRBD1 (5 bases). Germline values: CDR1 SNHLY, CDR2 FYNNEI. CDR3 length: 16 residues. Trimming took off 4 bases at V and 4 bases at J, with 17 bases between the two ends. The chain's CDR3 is CASSGSGRSSYNEQFF. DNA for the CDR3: TGTGCCAGCAGTGGTTCAGGGCGTAGTTCTTACAATGAGCAGTTCTTC.

The chain's CDR3 is CASSEGAGQDNEKLFF. In DNA form, the CDR3 reads TGTGCCAGCAGTGAGGGTGCCGGACAGGATAATGAAAAACTGTTTTTT. This chain uses TRBV6-4 with TRBJ1-4, with 7 bases fitting TRBD1. The CDR3 spans 16 residues. Germline CDR1 reads MRHNA; CDR2 reads SNTAGT. Trimming removed 3 bases from V and 4 bases from J; junction bases left unmatched: 8.

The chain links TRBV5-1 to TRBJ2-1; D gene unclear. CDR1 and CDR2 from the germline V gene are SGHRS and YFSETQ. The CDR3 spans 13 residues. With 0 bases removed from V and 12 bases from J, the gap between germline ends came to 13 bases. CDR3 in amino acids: CASSLANGLGQFF. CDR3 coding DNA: TGCGCCAGCAGCTTGGCCAATGGATTGGGGCAGTTCTTC.

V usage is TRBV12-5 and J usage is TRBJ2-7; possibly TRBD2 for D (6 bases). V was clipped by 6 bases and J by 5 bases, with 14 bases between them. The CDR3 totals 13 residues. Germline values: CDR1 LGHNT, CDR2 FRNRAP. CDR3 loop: CASGWTGVHEQYF. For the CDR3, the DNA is TGTGCTAGTGGCTGGACGGGGGTACACGAGCAGTACTTC.

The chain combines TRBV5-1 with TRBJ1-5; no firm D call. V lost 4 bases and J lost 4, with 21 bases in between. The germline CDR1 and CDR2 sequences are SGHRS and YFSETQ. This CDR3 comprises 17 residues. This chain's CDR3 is CASSPSFVAAGNQPQHF. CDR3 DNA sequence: TGCGCCAGCAGCCCGTCCTTCGTCGCAGCTGGGAATCAGCCCCAGCATTTT.

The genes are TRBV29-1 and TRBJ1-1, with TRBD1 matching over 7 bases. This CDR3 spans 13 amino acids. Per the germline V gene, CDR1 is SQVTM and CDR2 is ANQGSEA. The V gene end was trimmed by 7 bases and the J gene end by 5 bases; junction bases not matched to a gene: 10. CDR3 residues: CSAADREVTEAFF. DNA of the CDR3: TGCAGCGCCGCTGACAGGGAGGTTACTGAAGCTTTCTTT.

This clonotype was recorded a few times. DNA of the CDR3: TGTGCCAGCAGCTCCCTTCGAACTAGCGGCACAGATACGCAGTATTTT. Its translation is CASSSLRTSGTDTQYF. The chain has TRBV9 and TRBJ2-3; 7 nucleotides align to TRBD2. In germline, CDR1 is SGDLS, CDR2 YYNGEE. The CDR3 length is 16 residues. V trimming: 4 bases; J trimming: 1 base; junction bases outside the gene matches: 9.

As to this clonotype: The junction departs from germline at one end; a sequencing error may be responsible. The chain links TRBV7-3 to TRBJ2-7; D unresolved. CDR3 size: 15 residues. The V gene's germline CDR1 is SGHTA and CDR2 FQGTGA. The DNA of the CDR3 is TGTGCCAGCAGCTTATACCATGGGGTCTCCTATGAGCAGTACTTC. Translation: CASSLYHGVSYEQYF.

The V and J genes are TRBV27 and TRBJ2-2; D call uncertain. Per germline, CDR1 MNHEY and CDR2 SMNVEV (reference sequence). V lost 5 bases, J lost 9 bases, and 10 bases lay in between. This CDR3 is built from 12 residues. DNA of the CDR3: TGTGCCAGCAGTCCCAATATCAGGGAGCTGTTTTTT. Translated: CASSPNIRELFF.

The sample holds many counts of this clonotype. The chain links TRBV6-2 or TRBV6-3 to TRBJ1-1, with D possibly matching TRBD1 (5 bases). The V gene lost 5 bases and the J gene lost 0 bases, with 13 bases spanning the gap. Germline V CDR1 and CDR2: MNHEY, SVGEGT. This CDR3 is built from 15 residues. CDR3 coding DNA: TGTGCCAGCAGTCCCCCGAGGGGCATGAACACTGAAGCTTTCTTT. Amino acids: CASSPPRGMNTEAFF.

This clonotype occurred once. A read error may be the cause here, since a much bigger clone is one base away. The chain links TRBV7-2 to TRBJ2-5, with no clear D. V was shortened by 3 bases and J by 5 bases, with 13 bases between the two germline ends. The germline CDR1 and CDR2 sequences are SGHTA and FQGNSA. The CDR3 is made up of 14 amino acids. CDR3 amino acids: CASSFQARLETQYF. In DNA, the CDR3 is TGTGCCAGCAGCTTCCAAGCGAGGTTGGAGACCCAGTACTTC.

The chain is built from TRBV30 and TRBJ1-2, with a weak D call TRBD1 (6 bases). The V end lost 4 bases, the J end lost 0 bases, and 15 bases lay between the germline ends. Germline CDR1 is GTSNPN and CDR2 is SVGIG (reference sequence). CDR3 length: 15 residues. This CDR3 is CAWTPAWGPNYGYTF. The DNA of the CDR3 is TGTGCCTGGACCCCCGCATGGGGGCCTAACTATGGCTACACCTTC.

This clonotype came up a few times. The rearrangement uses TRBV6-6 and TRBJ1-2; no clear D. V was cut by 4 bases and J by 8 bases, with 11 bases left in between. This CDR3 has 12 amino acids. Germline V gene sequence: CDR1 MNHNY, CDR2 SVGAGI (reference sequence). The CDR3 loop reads CASSFSPRGYTF. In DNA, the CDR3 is TGTGCCAGCAGTTTCTCCCCTCGGGGCTACACCTTC.

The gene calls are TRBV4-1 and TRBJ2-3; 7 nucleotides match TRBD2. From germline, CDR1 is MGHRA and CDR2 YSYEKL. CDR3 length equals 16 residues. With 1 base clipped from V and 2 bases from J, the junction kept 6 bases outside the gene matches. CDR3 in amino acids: CASSQGTSVNTDTQYF. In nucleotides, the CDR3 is TGCGCCAGCAGCCAAGGGACTAGTGTTAACACAGATACGCAGTATTTT.